Below are 21 T cell receptor beta chains sequenced from a single sample in a study of cytomegalovirus exposure and HLA in healthy donors. Using immunoSEQ multiplex PCR, the repertoire was profiled, and TCRdb retains in-frame clones only, with some absent. Found here are approximately 270,000 clones, nearly 90% of them singletons; the top ten hold roughly 0.38%. The sample consisted of PBMCs. The receptors originated from a woman aged 18-35 years in good health and CMV-seronegative.

V and J are TRBV27 and TRBJ2-5; 8 positions agree with TRBD2. Losses at the gene ends were 2 bases for V and 7 bases for J; bases not matched to a gene: 3. Germline CDR1 and CDR2: MNHEY and SMNVEV (reference sequence). CDR3 size: 13 residues. CDR3 sequence reads: CASSLGLAGTQYF. CDR3 coding DNA: TGTGCCAGCAGTTTAGGGCTAGCGGGGACCCAGTACTTC.

This chain uses TRBV11-1 with TRBJ2-5; TRBD2 agrees at 8 bases. There are 14 residues in the CDR3. Germline-derived CDR1 and CDR2 are SGHAT and FQDESV (reference sequence). V shed 5 bases and J 5 bases; nucleotides not matched to a gene: 7. CDR3 nucleotides: TGTGCCAGCAGCCTTGAGCGGGGGCCGGAGACCCAGTACTTC. It yields the protein CASSLERGPETQYF.

The V gene is TRBV6-6, the J gene TRBJ1-5; 9 nucleotides align to TRBD1. V was pared by 5 bases and J by 3 bases, with 8 bases of the junction left unmatched. The CDR3 length is 16 residues. The germline gives CDR1 MNHNY, CDR2 SVGAGI (reference sequence). This CDR3 is CASSPPGQGPNQPQHF. DNA of the CDR3: TGTGCCAGCAGTCCCCCGGGACAGGGACCCAATCAGCCCCAGCATTTT.

This chain links TRBV28 with TRBJ2-7, with TRBD1 as a possible D gene (6 bases). Trimming stripped 7 bases from V and 6 bases from J, with 13 bases between. This CDR3 contains 12 residues. Germline-derived CDR1 and CDR2 are MDHEN and SYDVKM. CDR3 region: CASTSPGVEQYV. CDR3 nucleotide sequence: TGTGCCAGCACCAGCCCAGGGGTCGAGCAGTACGTC.

The rearrangement uses TRBV7-9 and TRBJ2-6; 9 bases agree with TRBD1. Germline-derived CDR1 and CDR2 are SEHNR and FQNEAQ (reference sequence). The CDR3 contains 16 residues. The ends lost 5 bases at V and 2 bases at J; junction bases unmatched: 4. The CDR3: CASSLNRGPGANVLTF. DNA of the CDR3: TGTGCCAGCAGCCTAAACAGGGGGCCTGGGGCCAACGTCCTGACTTTC.

The chain has TRBV20-1 and TRBJ2-2; D gene unclear. Germline values: CDR1 DFQATT, CDR2 SNEGSKA (reference sequence). Trimming shortened V by 5 bases and J by 1 base, and 2 bases separated the two germline ends. CDR3 length: 11 amino acids. CDR3 sequence (DNA): TGCAGTGCTCAGAACACCGGGGAGCTGTTTTTT. Translation: CSAQNTGELFF.

The chain employs TRBV28 and TRBJ1-1, with D perhaps matching TRBD1 (6 bases). V was pared by 6 bases and J by 6 bases, with 8 bases between. The CDR3 is made up of 11 amino acids. Germline loops: CDR1 MDHEN, CDR2 SYDVKM. CDR3 sequence (DNA): TGTGCCAGCAGAGGACAGTCTGAAGCTTTCTTT. It encodes CASRGQSEAFF.

The V call is TRBV29-1, the J call TRBJ2-2; tentatively, D is TRBD1 (5 bases). This CDR3 is 14 amino acids long. Germline V gives CDR1 SQVTM, CDR2 ANQGSEA. The V end lost 3 bases, the J end lost 0 bases, and 8 bases lay between the germline ends. CDR3 coding DNA: TGCAGCGTTGATTTGGGGCCGAACACCGGGGAGCTGTTTTTT. As protein: CSVDLGPNTGELFF.

The rearrangement links TRBV6-1 to TRBJ2-1; 10 positions agree with TRBD2. CDR1 and CDR2 from the germline V gene are MNHNS and SASEGT. The CDR3 has 15 amino acids. Unmatched junction bases numbered 9, after V lost 6 bases and J lost 7 bases. The CDR3 is CASSQIAGGMNEQFF. The CDR3 bases are TGTGCCAGCAGCCAAATAGCGGGGGGCATGAATGAGCAGTTCTTC.

The chain uses TRBV6-5 and TRBJ1-1; D ambiguous. This CDR3 spans 13 amino acids. The V end was cut by 3 bases, the J end by 4 bases, with 9 bases between. CDR1 and CDR2 from the germline V gene are MNHEY and SVGAGI. The CDR3 loop reads CASSYLSLTEAFF. CDR3 nucleotides: TGTGCCAGCAGTTATTTGTCTCTCACTGAAGCTTTCTTT.

The gene calls are TRBV18 and TRBJ2-5; 9 bases match TRBD2. The germline V gene encodes CDR1 KGHSH and CDR2 LQKENI. The CDR3 runs 15 residues. Germline trimming cut 8 bases from V and 3 bases from J; bases unmatched to any gene: 10. The CDR3 here is CASTYGTSREETQYF. The CDR3 DNA reads as TGTGCCAGCACCTACGGGACTAGCAGGGAAGAGACCCAGTACTTC.

The CDR3 nucleotides are TGTGCCAGCAGCTTTACGACTTCCCAGCGGGGATCTGATACGCAGTATTTT. Protein product: CASSFTTSQRGSDTQYF. The genes are TRBV7-8 and TRBJ2-3, with TRBD2 matching 7 bases. Germline CDR1 SGHVS, CDR2 FQNEAQ. This CDR3 contains 17 residues. The J segment lost 6 bases and the V segment lost 3 bases, leaving 15 bases of the junction unmatched.

The count of this clone is one. The V and J genes are TRBV9 and TRBJ2-2; no firm D call. Per germline, CDR1 SGDLS and CDR2 YYNGEE. The ends were cut back, 3 bases at V and 1 base at J, with 4 bases in the middle. This CDR3 has 13 residues. CDR3 in amino acids: CASSGQNTGELFF. CDR3 coding DNA: TGTGCCAGCAGCGGACAGAACACCGGGGAGCTGTTTTTT.

The rearrangement links TRBV27 to TRBJ1-5; D not certain. This CDR3 has 15 residues. From germline, CDR1 is MNHEY and CDR2 SMNVEV (reference sequence). Deletions cut 0 bases from V and 0 bases from J, with 6 bases between. This CDR3 reads CASSLSGNSNQPQHF. The CDR3 region has the DNA TGTGCCAGCAGTTTATCCGGGAATAGCAATCAGCCCCAGCATTTT.

The gene calls are TRBV7-9 and TRBJ1-5; TRBD1 might be the D (6 bases). The V end lost 4 bases, the J end lost 5 bases, and 12 bases lay between the germline ends. The CDR3 has 14 residues. CDR1 and CDR2 (germline): SEHNR, FQNEAQ (reference sequence). This chain's CDR3 is CASSSGTPDQPQHF. The CDR3, as DNA: TGTGCCAGCAGCTCCGGGACACCCGATCAGCCCCAGCATTTT. The full variable domain, in which reference TRBV7-9 and TRBJ1-5 provide the parts outside the CDR3, is DTGVSQNPRHKITKRGQNVTFRCDPISEHNRLYWYRQTLGQGPEFLTYFQNEAQLEKSRLLSDRFSAERPKGSFSTLEIQRTEQGDSAMYLCASSSGTPDQPQHFGDGTRLSIL.

V usage is TRBV6-1 and J usage is TRBJ1-2; 7 bases match TRBD1. Germline CDR1 MNHNS, CDR2 SASEGT. The length of the CDR3 is 12 residues. Germline trimming cut 6 bases from V and 8 bases from J; bases unmatched to any gene: 6. CDR3 sequence reads: CASRRQGYGYTF. CDR3 sequence (DNA): TGTGCCAGCAGGAGACAGGGTTACGGCTACACCTTC.

This chain uses TRBV6-6 with TRBJ2-2; D may be TRBD1 (6 bases). Germline V gene data show CDR1 as MNHNY and CDR2 as SVGAGI (reference sequence). The V and J ends lost 9 bases and 4 bases respectively, with 18 bases between them. The CDR3 extends over 15 amino acids. The CDR3 sequence: CASLRGSRGTGELFF. Written as DNA, the CDR3 is TGTGCCAGTCTCAGGGGATCCAGGGGCACCGGGGAGCTGTTTTTT.

The genes are TRBV2 and TRBJ2-1; 10 bases map to TRBD2. The V gene's germline CDR1 is SNHLY and CDR2 FYNNEI. V was clipped by 5 bases and J by 3 bases; unmatched bases: 4. The CDR3 runs 15 residues. DNA for the CDR3: TGTGCCAGCAGTCGTAGCGGGGGGCTCTACAATGAGCAGTTCTTC. Translated, it gives CASSRSGGLYNEQFF.

J is TRBJ1-4 and V is TRBV28; TRBD1 is a possible D gene (5 bases). V lost 5 bases to trimming and J lost 10 bases, with 20 bases between them. The CDR3 loop spans 15 amino acids. The germline gives CDR1 MDHEN, CDR2 SYDVKM. CDR3 sequence: CASSQGTSSVGKLFF. In DNA form, the CDR3 reads TGTGCCAGCAGTCAGGGAACTTCCTCCGTGGGAAAACTGTTTTTT.

The V and J genes are TRBV23-1 and TRBJ1-5; 12 bases map to TRBD1. TRBV23-1 falls under the ORF class, with uncertain function. The CDR3 has 22 residues. Trimming at V came to 2 bases and at J to 0 bases, leaving 17 bases not matched to a gene. CDR3 in DNA: TGCGCCAGCAGTCAAGGCGGTGGGACAGGGGGCGGCCTAGGATATAGCAATCAGCCCCAGCATTTT. Protein product: CASSQGGGTGGGLGYSNQPQHF.

The chain uses TRBV7-2 and TRBJ2-3; D not resolved. CDR3 length equals 13 residues. Germline V CDR1 and CDR2: SGHTA, FQGNSA. V was clipped by 5 bases and J by 1 base, with 7 bases between them. The CDR3 protein is CASSKLGTDTQYF. Here the CDR3 DNA reads TGTGCCAGCAGCAAGCTGGGCACAGATACGCAGTATTTT.